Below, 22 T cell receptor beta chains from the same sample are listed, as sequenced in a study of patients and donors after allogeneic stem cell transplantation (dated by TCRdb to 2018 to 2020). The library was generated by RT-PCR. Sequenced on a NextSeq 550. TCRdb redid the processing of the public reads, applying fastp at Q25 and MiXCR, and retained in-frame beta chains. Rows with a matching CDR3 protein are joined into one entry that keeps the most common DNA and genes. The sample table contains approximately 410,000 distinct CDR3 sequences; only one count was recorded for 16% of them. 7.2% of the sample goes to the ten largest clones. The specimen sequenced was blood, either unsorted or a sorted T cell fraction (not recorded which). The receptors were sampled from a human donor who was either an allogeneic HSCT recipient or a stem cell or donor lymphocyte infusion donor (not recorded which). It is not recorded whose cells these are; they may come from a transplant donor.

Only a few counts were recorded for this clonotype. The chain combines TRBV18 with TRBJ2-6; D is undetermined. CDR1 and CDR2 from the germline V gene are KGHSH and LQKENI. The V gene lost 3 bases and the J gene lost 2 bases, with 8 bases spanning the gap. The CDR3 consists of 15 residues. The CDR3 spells CASSPPSAGANVLTF. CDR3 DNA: TGTGCCAGCTCACCTCCATCCGCTGGGGCCAACGTCCTGACTTTC.

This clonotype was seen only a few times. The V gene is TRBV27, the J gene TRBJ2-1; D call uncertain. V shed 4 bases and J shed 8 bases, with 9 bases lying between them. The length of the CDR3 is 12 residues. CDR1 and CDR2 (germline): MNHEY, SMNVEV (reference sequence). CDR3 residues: CASSSSTHEQFF. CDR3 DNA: TGTGCCAGCAGTTCGAGCACCCATGAGCAGTTCTTC.

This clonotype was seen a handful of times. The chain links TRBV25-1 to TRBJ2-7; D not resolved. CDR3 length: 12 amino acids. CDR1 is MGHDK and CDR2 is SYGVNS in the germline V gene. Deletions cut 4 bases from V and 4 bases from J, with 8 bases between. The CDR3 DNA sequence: TGTGCCAGCAGTGCAGGCCTATACGAGCAGTACTTC. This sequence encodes CASSAGLYEQYF.

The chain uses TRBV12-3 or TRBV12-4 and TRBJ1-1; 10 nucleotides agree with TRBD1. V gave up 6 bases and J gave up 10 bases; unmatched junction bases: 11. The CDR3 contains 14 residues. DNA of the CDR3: TGTGCCAGCAGCTACACGACAGGGGGCGCAGGAGCTTTCTTT. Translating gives CASSYTTGGAGAFF.

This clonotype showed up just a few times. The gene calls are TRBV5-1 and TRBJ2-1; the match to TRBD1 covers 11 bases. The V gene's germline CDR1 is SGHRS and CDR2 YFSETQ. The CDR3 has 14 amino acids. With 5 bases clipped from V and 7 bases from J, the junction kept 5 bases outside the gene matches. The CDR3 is CASREGQGANEQFF. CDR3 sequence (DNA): TGCGCCAGCAGGGAAGGACAGGGGGCGAATGAGCAGTTCTTC.

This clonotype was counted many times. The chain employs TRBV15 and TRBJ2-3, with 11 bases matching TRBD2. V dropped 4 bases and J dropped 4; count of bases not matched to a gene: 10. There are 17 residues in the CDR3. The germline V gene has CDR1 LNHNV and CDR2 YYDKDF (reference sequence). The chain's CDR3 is CATSTLLAGGLSDTQYF. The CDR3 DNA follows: TGTGCCACCAGCACCCTCCTAGCGGGAGGTCTTTCAGATACGCAGTATTTT.

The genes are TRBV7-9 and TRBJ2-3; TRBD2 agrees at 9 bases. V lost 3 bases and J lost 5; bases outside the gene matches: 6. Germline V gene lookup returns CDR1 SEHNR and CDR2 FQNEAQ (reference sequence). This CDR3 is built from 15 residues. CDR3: CASSLTSGKVDTQYF. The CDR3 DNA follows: TGTGCCAGCAGCTTGACTAGCGGAAAGGTAGATACGCAGTATTTT.

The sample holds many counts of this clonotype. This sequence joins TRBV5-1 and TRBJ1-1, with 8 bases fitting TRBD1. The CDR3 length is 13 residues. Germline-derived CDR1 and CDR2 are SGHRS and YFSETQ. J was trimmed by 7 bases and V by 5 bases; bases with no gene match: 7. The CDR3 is CASRDGTGGEAFF. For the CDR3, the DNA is TGCGCCAGCAGAGATGGGACAGGAGGTGAAGCTTTCTTT.

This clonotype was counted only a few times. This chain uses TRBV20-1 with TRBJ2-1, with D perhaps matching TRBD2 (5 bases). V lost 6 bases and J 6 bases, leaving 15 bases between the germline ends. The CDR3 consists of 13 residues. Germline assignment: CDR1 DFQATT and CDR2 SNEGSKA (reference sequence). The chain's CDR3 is CSAQRRPVNEQFF. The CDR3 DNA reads TGCAGTGCACAGCGGAGACCAGTCAATGAGCAGTTCTTC.

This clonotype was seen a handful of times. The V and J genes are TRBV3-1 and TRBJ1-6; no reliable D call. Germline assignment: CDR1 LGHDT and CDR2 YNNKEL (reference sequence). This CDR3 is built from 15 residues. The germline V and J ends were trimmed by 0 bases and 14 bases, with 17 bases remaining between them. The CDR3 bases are TGTGCCAGCAGCCAAGATTATGAAGTGAGCTCAACCCTCCACTTT. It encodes CASSQDYEVSSTLHF.

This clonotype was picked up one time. In nucleotides, the CDR3 is TGTGCCATCAGTCGAGGGACAGGGCAGTCCGGGGAGCTGTTTTTT. The encoded protein is CAISRGTGQSGELFF. This chain connects TRBV10-3 to TRBJ2-2; TRBD1 matches at 9 bases. Looked up from germline, CDR1 is ENHRY and CDR2 is SYGVKD. CDR3 length: 15 residues. V trimming: 5 bases; J trimming: 6 bases; junction bases outside the gene matches: 7.

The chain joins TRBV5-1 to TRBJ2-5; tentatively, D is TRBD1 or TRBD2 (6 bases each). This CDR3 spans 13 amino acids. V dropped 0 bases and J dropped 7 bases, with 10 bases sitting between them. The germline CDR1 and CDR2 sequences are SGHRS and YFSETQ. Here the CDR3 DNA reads TGCGCCAGCAGCTTGGCCGAGGGGGGGACCCAGTACTTC. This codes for CASSLAEGGTQYF.

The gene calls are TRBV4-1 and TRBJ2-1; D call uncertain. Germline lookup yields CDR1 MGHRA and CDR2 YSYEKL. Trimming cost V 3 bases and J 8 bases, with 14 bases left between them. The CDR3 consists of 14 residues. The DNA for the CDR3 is TGCGCCAGCAGCCACACGGACCTTATAGATGAGCAGTTCTTC. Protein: CASSHTDLIDEQFF.

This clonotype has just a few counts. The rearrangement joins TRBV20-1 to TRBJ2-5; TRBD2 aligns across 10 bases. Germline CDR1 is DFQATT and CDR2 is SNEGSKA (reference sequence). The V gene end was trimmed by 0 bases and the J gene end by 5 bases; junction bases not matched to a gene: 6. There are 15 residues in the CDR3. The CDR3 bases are TGCAGTGCTAGAGATATCCTAGCGGGAGTGGAGACCCAGTACTTC. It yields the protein CSARDILAGVETQYF.

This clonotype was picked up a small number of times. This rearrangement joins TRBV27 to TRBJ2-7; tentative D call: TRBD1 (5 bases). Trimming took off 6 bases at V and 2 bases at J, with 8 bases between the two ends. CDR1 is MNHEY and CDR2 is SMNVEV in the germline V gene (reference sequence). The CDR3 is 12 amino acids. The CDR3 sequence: CASRTGAYEQYF. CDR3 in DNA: TGTGCCAGCAGAACAGGAGCCTACGAGCAGTACTTC.

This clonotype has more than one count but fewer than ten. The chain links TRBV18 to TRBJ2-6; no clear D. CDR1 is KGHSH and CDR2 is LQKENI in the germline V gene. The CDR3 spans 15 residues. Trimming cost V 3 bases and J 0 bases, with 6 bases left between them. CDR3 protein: CASSPALSGANVLTF. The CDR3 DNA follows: TGTGCCAGCTCACCGGCCCTCTCTGGGGCCAACGTCCTGACTTTC.

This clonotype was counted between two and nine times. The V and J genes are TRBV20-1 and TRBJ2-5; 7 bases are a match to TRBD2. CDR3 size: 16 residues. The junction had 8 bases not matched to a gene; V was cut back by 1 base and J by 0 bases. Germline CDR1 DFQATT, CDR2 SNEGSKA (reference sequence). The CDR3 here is CSARVPALADQETQYF. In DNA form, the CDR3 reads TGCAGTGCTAGAGTCCCGGCGCTAGCGGACCAAGAGACCCAGTACTTC.

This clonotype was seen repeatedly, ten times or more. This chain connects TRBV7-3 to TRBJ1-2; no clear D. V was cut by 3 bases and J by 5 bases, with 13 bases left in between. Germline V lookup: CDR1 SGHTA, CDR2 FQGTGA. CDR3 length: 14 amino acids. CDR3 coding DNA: TGTGCCAGCAGCTTTCGGGGAGGAGATTATGGCTACACCTTC. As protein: CASSFRGGDYGYTF.

CDR3 sequence: CASSLGGLAGFDTQYF. The CDR3 region has the DNA TGTGCCAGCAGCTTGGGAGGACTAGCGGGGTTTGATACGCAGTATTTT. The chain recombines TRBV5-5 with TRBJ2-3; 12 bases agree with TRBD2. V was clipped by 0 bases and J by 6 bases; unmatched bases: 5. The CDR3 runs to 16 residues. Germline-derived CDR1 and CDR2 are SGHKS and YYEKEE (reference sequence). Looking up the rest from reference TRBV5-5 and TRBJ2-3 gives the full variable domain: DAGVTQSPTHLIKTRGQQVTLRCSPISGHKSVSWYQQVLGQGPQFIFQYYEKEERGRGNFPDRFSARQFPNYSSELNVNALLLGDSALYLCASSLGGLAGFDTQYFGPGTRLTVL.

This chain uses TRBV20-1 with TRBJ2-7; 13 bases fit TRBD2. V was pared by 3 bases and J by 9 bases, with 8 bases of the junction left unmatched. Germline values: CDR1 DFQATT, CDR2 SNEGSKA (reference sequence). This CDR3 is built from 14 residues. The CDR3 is CSASVTSGRSPQYF. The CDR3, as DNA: TGCAGTGCTAGCGTGACTAGCGGGAGGAGTCCGCAGTACTTC.

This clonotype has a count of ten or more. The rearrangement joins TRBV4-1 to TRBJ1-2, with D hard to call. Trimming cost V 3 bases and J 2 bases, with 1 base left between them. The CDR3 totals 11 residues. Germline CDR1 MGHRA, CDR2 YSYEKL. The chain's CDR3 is CASSHNYGYTF. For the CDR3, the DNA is TGCGCCAGCAGCCACAACTATGGCTACACCTTC.

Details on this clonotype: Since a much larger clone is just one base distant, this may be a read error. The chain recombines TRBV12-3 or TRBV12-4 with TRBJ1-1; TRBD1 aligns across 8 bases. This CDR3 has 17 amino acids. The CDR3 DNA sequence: TGTGACAGCATCCATAACAGGGGGAGATGGATGAACACTGAAGCTTTCTTT. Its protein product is CDSIHNRGRWMNTEAFF.